The entry below describes one T cell receptor beta chain. RNA transcripts yielded amplified TCR beta CDR3 regions. RT-PCR in the first round (using the HTBI primer set) targeted the TCR CDR3. TCRdb reprocessed the multiplex PCR reads via MiXCR and lists one record per CDR3 protein. Among around 390,000 distinct CDR3 sequences listed, approximately 14% were seen once. This CDR3 comprises 14 residues. V was clipped by 4 bases and J by 1 base, with 10 bases between them. Germline V CDR1 and CDR2: LNHDA, SQIVND (reference sequence). This sample is drawn from a study of T cells in Graves' hyperthyroidism and ophthalmopathy.

Sequences were obtained from blood. The V and J genes are TRBV19 and TRBJ1-1; no firm D call. The receptor was isolated from a young woman with Graves' ophthalmopathy. This CDR3 is CASSTIPENTEAFF. The CDR3 bases are TGTGCCAGTAGTACTATCCCGGAGAACACTGAAGCTTTCTTT.